The present TCR beta chain was sequenced within a study of blood T cell repertoires in COVID-19. In the study overall: COVID-19 samples from acute and convalescent phases originated in the United States, Italy and Spain. From T cells, B-cell-depleted T cells, or PBMCs came the material, which was cDNA or gDNA.

Original handling: Using reference gene primer amplification, nucleated cell counts were estimated. Some clones are missing from TCRdb's copy, which holds only in-frame ones; the method was immunoSEQ multiplex PCR. V and J calls and clone size are as listed in that table; D and trimming were resolved from the DNA. The sample records about 230,000 clones, around four fifths being singletons. CDR1 and CDR2 (germline): SGHTA, FQGNSA. V dropped 5 bases and J dropped 7; count of bases not matched to a gene: 6. The CDR3 consists of 13 residues. Source material: peripheral blood. The source of this sequence is a woman older than 75 with active or convalescent COVID-19. This chain uses TRBV7-2 with TRBJ2-3, with 7 positions matching TRBD2. The CDR3 region is CASSVRTRYTQYF. The DNA of the CDR3 is TGTGCCAGCAGCGTCAGGACTAGGTATACGCAGTATTTT.